This T cell receptor (beta chain) comes out of a study of PD-1 blockade in classical Hodgkin lymphoma (dated by TCRdb to the early 2020s). For the study in its entirety: Nivolumab dosing was 3 mg/kg intravenously every 2 weeks, continuing until either disease progression or unacceptable toxicity. The study used TCR beta sequencing and CyTOF to define a peripheral blood immune signature of response to PD-1 blockade in classical Hodgkin lymphoma.

The Qiagen DNeasy kit was used to extract genomic DNA both from unsorted PBMCs and from the negatively selected CD4+ and CD8+ fractions. Using primers that anneal to V and J segments, immunoSEQ multiplex PCR amplified the TCR beta CDR3 regions. Amplification bias was minimized using a synthetic immune receptor repertoire, and residual bias was removed computationally after sequencing. Turning to the authors' computational methods: Custom Python scripts were used to quantify repertoire diversity as the Shannon entropy index. The unsorted, CD4+ and CD8+ repertoires were each analyzed separately, with the exception of combined analyses, where CD4+ and CD8+ sequences were merged in silico. Clonal expansion was defined as at least a 2-fold frequency increase after treatment relative to C1D1, with a pseudocount of 0.5 for undetected baseline clones. Clones with 0 or 1 copy at C1D1 were classified as singleton clones, and clones with 2 or more copies were classified as non-singleton clones. By matching protein sequences in sorted samples from the same patient, clones expanded in unsorted samples were annotated as CD4+, CD8+ or unknown. Wilcoxon tests on paired samples were used to test changes in diversity from C1D1 to C4D1. TCRdb retrieved this table from immuneACCESS and kept in-frame rearrangements only. Not all clones are present; in checked studies, unresolved V genes account for under half, and no reason is known for the remainder. That table furnishes V, J and clone size, whereas the DNA furnished D and trimming. In all, the sample holds tens of thousands of clones, and about 89% of those were seen once. The ten largest clonotypes hold less than 25% of the sample.

The meaning of the sample's time point label: cycle 1 day 1 (C1D1), immediately before nivolumab initiation. Relapse after autologous stem cell transplantation had occurred in all trial patients, and cohorts A, B and C were distinguished by prior brentuximab vedotin exposure. A total of over 50 patients with relapsed/refractory classical Hodgkin lymphoma made up the trial cohort, and each patient's best overall response was complete response, partial response or progressive disease. Single-agent nivolumab was administered to trial patients in the multi-cohort phase II CheckMate 205 trial. An independent review committee assessed best overall response using the 2007 International Working Group response criteria. Trial PBMCs were collected just before the start of nivolumab (C1D1) and during therapy at cycle 2 day 1 and cycle 4 day 1. Peripheral blood was collected in 8 mL Vacutainer Cell Preparation Tubes, from which PBMCs were isolated by centrifugation and then cryopreserved.

This clone appeared once. It lacks a known antigen. Per-base qualities were not stored, and no clone one base away is much larger. What the work shows at the level of the full study, not this receptor alone: CD4+ but not CD8+ TCR diversity rose significantly by C4D1 (p=0.0027 vs p=0.16), most apparent in complete responders (p=0.02). Patients starting nivolumab less than 1 year after ASCT had lower diversity and were excluded from later analyses to avoid confounding by immune reconstitution. Only a single clinical trial cohort was studied, and what caused the repertoire differences, possibly disease activity or prior therapy, remained undefined. Among trial patients, those achieving complete response had baseline diversity similar to that of newly diagnosed patients, while diversity was significantly lower in partial responders and progressors. Baseline TCR diversity was reported to be lower in newly diagnosed patients than in healthy donors and to be lower still in relapsed/refractory patients.

This sequence originates from a human donor with classical Hodgkin lymphoma. The sequencing used peripheral blood mononuclear cells (PBMCs), collected at baseline.

The DNA sequence reads TGTGCCAGCAGGCTAACAGGGGGCGGCTACACCTTC. This translates into CASRLTGGGYTF. Rearrangement joined TRBV28 to TRBJ1-2; 9 junctional bases match TRBD1. V has 6 bases trimmed and J has 8 bases trimmed; junction bases matching no gene number 4. For CDR1 and CDR2, the germline V gene lists MDHEN and SYDVKM. The CDR3 has 12 amino acids, counting the end cysteine and phenylalanine. Only the CDR3 region is kept as DNA, spanning 36 bases read in frame from base 1.